This T cell receptor (beta chain) was documented in a study of blood T cell repertoires in COVID-19. From germline, CDR1 is MRHNA and CDR2 SNTAGT. The junction had 5 bases not matched to a gene; V was cut back by 6 bases and J by 7 bases. This CDR3 comprises 12 residues. Measured with immunoSEQ multiplex PCR; TCRdb has only the in-frame clones, and not every one. Here the sample spans approximately 140,000 clones, about 86% being singletons. Assignment of participants to cohorts was predicated upon participant-reported clinical history. The study counted Cohort 3 donors as recovered given two negative PCRs, clearance, or symptom resolution.

What was sequenced was PBMCs or T cells enriched from blood (not recorded which). The chain couples TRBV6-4 to TRBJ1-2, with 7 bases that match TRBD1. The TCR sequence derives from a woman between 50 and 59 years old who had recovered from COVID-19. The CDR3 reads CASRGQVGGYTF. CDR3 in DNA: TGTGCCAGCAGAGGACAGGTCGGTGGCTACACCTTC.